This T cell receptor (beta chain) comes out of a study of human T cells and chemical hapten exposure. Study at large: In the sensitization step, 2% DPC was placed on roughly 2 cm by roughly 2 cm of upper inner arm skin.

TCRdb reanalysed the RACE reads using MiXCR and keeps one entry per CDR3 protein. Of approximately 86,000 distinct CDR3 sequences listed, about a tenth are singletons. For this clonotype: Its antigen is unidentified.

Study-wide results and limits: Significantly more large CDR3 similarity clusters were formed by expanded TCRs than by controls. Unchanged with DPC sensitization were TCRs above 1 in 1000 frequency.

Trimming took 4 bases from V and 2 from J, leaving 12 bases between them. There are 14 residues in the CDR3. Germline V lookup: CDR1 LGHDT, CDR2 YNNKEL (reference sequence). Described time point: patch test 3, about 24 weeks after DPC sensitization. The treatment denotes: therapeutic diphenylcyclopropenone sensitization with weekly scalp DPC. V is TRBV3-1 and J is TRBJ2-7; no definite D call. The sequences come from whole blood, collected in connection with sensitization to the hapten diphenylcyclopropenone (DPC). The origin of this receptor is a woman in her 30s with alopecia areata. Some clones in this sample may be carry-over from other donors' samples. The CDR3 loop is CASSLGIGTYEQYV. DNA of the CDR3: TGTGCCAGCAGCCTGGGTATAGGGACCTACGAGCAGTACGTC.